This passage covers 29 T cell receptor beta chains from one sample sequenced in a study of blood T cell repertoires in COVID-19. Clones were read by immunoSEQ multiplex PCR, and TCRdb kept only the in-frame ones, dropping some. The table records approximately 65,000 clones, about 88% of them present only once. The sample was peripheral blood. Every receptor here comes from a human donor in a cohort sampled during active COVID-19.

The chain links TRBV18 to TRBJ1-1; TRBD1 matches 9 bases. The CDR3 runs 13 residues. V lost 7 bases to trimming and J lost 1 base; unmatched junction nucleotides: 1. Germline CDR1 reads KGHSH; CDR2 reads LQKENI. CDR3 coding DNA: TGTGCCAGCTTGGACAGGGGGAACACTGAAGCTTTCTTT. Its translation: CASLDRGNTEAFF.

The chain joins TRBV24-1 to TRBJ2-1; 8 bases align to TRBD1. Germline V gives CDR1 KGHDR, CDR2 SFDVKD. The length of the CDR3 is 16 residues. V lost 3 bases, J lost 4 bases, and 7 bases stayed unmatched. Here the CDR3 reads CATSDQTGGIYNEQFF. The CDR3 nucleotides are TGTGCCACCAGTGATCAAACAGGGGGGATATACAATGAGCAGTTCTTC.

The chain joins TRBV6-4 to TRBJ2-5; 13 bases align to TRBD2. V shed 3 bases, J shed 1 base, and the junction held 11 bases outside the gene matches. There are 19 residues in the CDR3. Germline CDR1 and CDR2: MRHNA and SNTAGT. The CDR3 DNA follows: TGTGCCAGCAGTGAAAGACAGGGGCGGACTAGCGGGAGCCAAGAGACCCAGTACTTC. Protein product: CASSERQGRTSGSQETQYF.

This clone was picked up a small number of times. This chain uses TRBV5-6 with TRBJ1-2, with 8 bases identical to TRBD1. Looked up from germline, CDR1 is SGHDT and CDR2 is YYEEEE. With V trimmed by 4 bases and J by 3 bases, 2 bases remained unmatched. The CDR3 extends over 13 amino acids. CDR3 residues: CASSLDRDYGYTF. The DNA of the CDR3 is TGTGCCAGCAGCCTGGACAGGGACTATGGCTACACCTTC.

V is TRBV4-1 and J is TRBJ2-2, with a possible D match to TRBD1 (6 bases). Trimming left V 6 bases short and J 5 bases short, with 16 bases between. Germline V CDR1 and CDR2: MGHRA, YSYEKL. This CDR3 comprises 15 residues. CDR3 nucleotide sequence: TGCGCCAGCAGAATATTGGCAGGGGTGACCGGGGAGCTGTTTTTT. It yields the protein CASRILAGVTGELFF.

V usage is TRBV5-1 and J usage is TRBJ2-5; 7 bases line up with TRBD1. The ends lost 4 bases at V and 1 base at J; junction bases unmatched: 7. Germline CDR1 and CDR2: SGHRS and YFSETQ. The CDR3 sequence is 15 residues long. The CDR3 DNA sequence: TGCGCCAGCAGCAGGGGGCAGAGCGGCCAAGAGACCCAGTACTTC. Its protein product is CASSRGQSGQETQYF.

This clone was recorded a few times. The chain combines TRBV30 with TRBJ1-6; 7 bases agree with TRBD1. V gave up 1 base and J gave up 9 bases; unmatched junction bases: 0. This CDR3 has 12 amino acids. Germline loops: CDR1 GTSNPN, CDR2 SVGIG (reference sequence). CDR3 DNA sequence: TGTGCCTGGAGTGACAGGGGTTCACCCCTCCACTTT. It is translated as CAWSDRGSPLHF.

The chain carries TRBV5-5 and TRBJ2-7, with D possibly being TRBD1 (5 bases). The V end was cut by 0 bases, the J end by 5 bases, with 12 bases between. CDR3 length: 14 amino acids. The germline CDR1 and CDR2 sequences are SGHKS and YYEKEE (reference sequence). The CDR3 loop reads CASSLVGPDNEQYF. The CDR3, as DNA: TGTGCCAGCAGCTTGGTGGGTCCGGACAACGAGCAGTACTTC.

V and J are TRBV11-2 and TRBJ2-3; D is possibly TRBD1 (5 bases). The V gene's germline CDR1 is SGHAT and CDR2 FQNNGV. The CDR3 extends over 13 amino acids. Trimming shortened V by 4 bases and J by 1 base, and 6 bases separated the two germline ends. Here the CDR3 reads CASSWGGTDTQYF. The CDR3 nucleotides are TGTGCCAGCAGCTGGGGCGGCACAGATACGCAGTATTTT.

The chain is built from TRBV6-1 and TRBJ1-4; a possible D gene is TRBD1 (5 bases). Germline V gene lookup returns CDR1 MNHNS and CDR2 SASEGT. CDR3 length equals 15 residues. Between the trimmed V and J ends, which lost 2 bases and 10 bases, there was a span of 17 bases. CDR3 region: CASSESWQGIGKLFF. CDR3 DNA: TGTGCCAGCAGTGAAAGTTGGCAGGGAATTGGAAAACTGTTTTTT.

V is TRBV18 and J is TRBJ1-3; D is perhaps TRBD1 (5 bases). The CDR3 covers 17 residues. V lost 3 bases, J lost 0 bases, and 15 bases lay in between. Looked up from germline, CDR1 is KGHSH and CDR2 is LQKENI. The DNA of the CDR3 is TGTGCCAGCTCACCGAGCTCCAGGGCCCTCTCTGGAAACACCATATATTTT. This gives the protein CASSPSSRALSGNTIYF.

The chain joins TRBV6-6 to TRBJ2-1; D might be TRBD2 (5 bases). Germline V lookup: CDR1 MNHNY, CDR2 SVGAGI (reference sequence). The CDR3 totals 16 residues. Trimming took off 5 bases at V and 1 base at J, with 15 bases between the two ends. The CDR3 spells CASSTYIGGSYNEQFF. The CDR3 coding sequence is TGTGCCAGCAGTACCTATATAGGAGGATCCTACAATGAGCAGTTCTTC.

The V call is TRBV18, the J call TRBJ2-7; maybe TRBD1 (5 bases). Germline V lookup: CDR1 KGHSH, CDR2 LQKENI. This CDR3 region has 15 residues. V was shortened by 2 bases and J by 1 base, with 12 bases between the two germline ends. The CDR3 nucleotides read TGTGCCAGCTCACCAGCGGCAGGGTTTTCCTACGAGCAGTACTTC. Translation: CASSPAAGFSYEQYF. Using reference TRBV18 and TRBJ2-7 for the parts outside the CDR3, the full variable domain is NAGVMQNPRHLVRRRGQEARLRCSPMKGHSHVYWYRQLPEEGLKFMVYLQKENIIDESGMPKERFSAEFPKEGPSILRIQQVVRGDSAAYFCASSPAAGFSYEQYFGPGTRLTVT.

This clone appeared once. The chain is built from TRBV4-1 and TRBJ1-5; no clear D. Trimming took 2 bases from V and 0 from J, leaving 11 bases between them. This CDR3 region has 16 residues. Per the germline V gene, CDR1 is MGHRA and CDR2 is YSYEKL. The CDR3 coding sequence is TGCGCCAGCAGCCAATCGGAGGCCGGTAGCAATCAGCCCCAGCATTTT. Translation gives CASSQSEAGSNQPQHF.

This sequence joins TRBV7-8 and TRBJ2-3; D not resolved. V gave up 7 bases and J gave up 1 base, with 9 bases separating them. Looked up from germline, CDR1 is SGHVS and CDR2 is FQNEAQ. There are 13 residues in the CDR3. The CDR3 DNA reads as TGTGCCAGCATTGTGCCGGGCACAGATACGCAGTATTTT. Its translation: CASIVPGTDTQYF.

This clone was counted once. The V and J genes are TRBV11-2 and TRBJ2-7, with TRBD2 matching over 13 bases. V lost 6 bases and J lost 4; bases outside the gene matches: 9. CDR3 length: 16 residues. The germline CDR1 and CDR2 sequences are SGHAT and FQNNGV. CDR3 coding DNA: TGTGCCAGCAGTTATCCGACTAGCGGGAGGCGATACGAGCAGTACTTC. It encodes CASSYPTSGRRYEQYF. Full variable domain (remainder filled in from reference TRBV11-2 and TRBJ2-7): EAGVAQSPRYKIIEKRQSVAFWCNPISGHATLYWYQQILGQGPKLLIQFQNNGVVDDSQLPKDRFSAERLKGVDSTLKIQPAKLEDSAVYLCASSYPTSGRRYEQYFGPGTRLTVT.

This chain connects TRBV14 to TRBJ2-7; a possible D gene is TRBD1 (5 bases). V gave up 4 bases and J gave up 3 bases, with 13 bases separating them. CDR3 length: 14 residues. Germline V CDR1 and CDR2: SGHDN, FVKESK. The CDR3 DNA follows: TGTGCCAGCAGCCTGCTAGGGGCTGGCTACGAGCAGTACTTC. Its protein product is CASSLLGAGYEQYF.

Only one count was recorded for this clone. The rearrangement joins TRBV2 to TRBJ2-3; 13 bases map to TRBD2. Germline-derived CDR1 and CDR2 are SNHLY and FYNNEI. The CDR3 sequence is 15 residues long. V shed 3 bases, J shed 10 bases, and the junction held 7 bases outside the gene matches. The CDR3 sequence: CASSDRTSGRVAQYF. The CDR3 DNA reads as TGTGCCAGCAGTGATCGGACTAGCGGGAGAGTGGCGCAGTATTTT. The full variable domain, with the rest looked up from reference TRBV2 and TRBJ2-3, is EPEVTQTPSHQVTQMGQEVILRCVPISNHLYFYWYRQILGQKVEFLVSFYNNEISEKSEIFDDQFSVERPDGSNFTLKIRSTKLEDSAMYFCASSDRTSGRVAQYFGPGTRLTVL.

V is TRBV5-1 and J is TRBJ2-7, with D possibly being TRBD2 (6 bases). V lost 2 bases, J lost 6 bases, and 15 bases lay in between. The germline V gene has CDR1 SGHRS and CDR2 YFSETQ. This CDR3 comprises 14 residues. CDR3 nucleotide sequence: TGCGCCAGCAGCTTACCAACTAGCTTGGGCGAGCAGTACTTC. Amino acids: CASSLPTSLGEQYF. Complete variable domain (other parts from reference TRBV5-1 and TRBJ2-7): KAGVTQTPRYLIKTRGQQVTLSCSPISGHRSVSWYQQTPGQGLQFLFEYFSETQRNKGNFPGRFSGRQFSNSRSEMNVSTLELGDSALYLCASSLPTSLGEQYFGPGTRLTVT.

DNA of the CDR3: TGTGCCAGTAATGACAGGGCTGGATTAAATTCACCCCTCCACTTT. This sequence encodes CASNDRAGLNSPLHF. The genes are TRBV19 and TRBJ1-6; 7 bases fit TRBD1. V dropped 7 bases and J dropped 7; count of bases not matched to a gene: 10. CDR1 and CDR2 (germline): LNHDA, SQIVND (reference sequence). The CDR3 is made up of 15 amino acids.

V and J are TRBV18 and TRBJ2-1; TRBD1 matches 7 bases. Germline V gene data show CDR1 as KGHSH and CDR2 as LQKENI. The ends lost 4 bases at V and 6 bases at J; junction bases unmatched: 3. The CDR3 consists of 13 residues. The chain's CDR3 is CASSRQGLNEQFF. The CDR3 DNA follows: TGTGCCAGCTCACGACAGGGTCTCAATGAGCAGTTCTTC.

The chain links TRBV24-1 to TRBJ1-3, with 9 bases aligning to TRBD1. In germline, CDR1 is KGHDR, CDR2 SFDVKD. The length of the CDR3 is 15 residues. Trimming cost V 7 bases and J 5 bases; bases outside gene matches: 8. CDR3: CATSEGGQGRNTIYF. In DNA form, the CDR3 reads TGTGCCACCAGCGAGGGGGGACAGGGAAGAAACACCATATATTTT.

The chain joins TRBV28 to TRBJ2-5, with a tentative D call TRBD2 (5 bases). The CDR3 consists of 17 residues. CDR1 and CDR2 from the germline V gene are MDHEN and SYDVKM. With 6 bases removed from V and 5 bases from J, the gap between germline ends came to 25 bases. CDR3 DNA sequence: TGTGCCAGCAGCAAAATTATGGGCACTAGGGTGGGCGAGACCCAGTACTTC. Amino acids: CASSKIMGTRVGETQYF.

The genes are TRBV2 and TRBJ1-4; D may be TRBD1 (5 bases). The CDR3 is 14 residues long. Trimming took off 7 bases at V and 0 bases at J, with 9 bases between the two ends. Germline V gene data show CDR1 as SNHLY and CDR2 as FYNNEI. The CDR3 region is CASKGTTTNEKLFF. Here the CDR3 DNA reads TGTGCCAGCAAAGGGACTACAACTAATGAAAAACTGTTTTTT.

The J gene is TRBJ2-3, the V gene TRBV2; D is unresolved. The V end was cut by 0 bases, the J end by 5 bases, with 18 bases between. The CDR3 runs 17 residues. The germline V gene has CDR1 SNHLY and CDR2 FYNNEI. The CDR3 region is CASSEARSNPSIDTQYF. Here the CDR3 DNA reads TGTGCCAGCAGTGAAGCCCGGTCTAACCCTTCTATAGATACGCAGTATTTT.

This clone was seen only a few times. The CDR3 reads CASSFRGANQPQHF. The CDR3 DNA reads as TGTGCCAGCAGTTTTCGGGGGGCGAATCAGCCCCAGCATTTT. The V call is TRBV28, the J call TRBJ1-5; D possibly corresponds to TRBD1 (6 bases). V lost 3 bases, J lost 4 bases, and 10 bases lay in between. The CDR3 extends over 14 amino acids. CDR1 MDHEN and CDR2 SYDVKM come from the germline V gene.

This clone was seen once. The V gene is TRBV27, the J gene TRBJ2-7; 7 bases agree with TRBD2. Looked up from germline, CDR1 is MNHEY and CDR2 is SMNVEV (reference sequence). Trimming cost V 2 bases and J 1 base; bases outside gene matches: 2. This CDR3 has 14 amino acids. This chain's CDR3 is CASSLQGGSYEQYF. The CDR3 DNA reads TGTGCCAGCAGTTTACAGGGAGGGTCCTACGAGCAGTACTTC.

The gene calls are TRBV10-2 and TRBJ2-5; TRBD1 aligns across 8 bases. After removal of 7 bases from V and 4 bases from J, the junction contained 8 bases not matched to a gene. Germline V gene lookup returns CDR1 WSHSY and CDR2 SAAADI. CDR3 size: 14 residues. CDR3 in amino acids: CASKKQGGLETQYF. DNA for the CDR3: TGCGCCAGCAAAAAACAGGGGGGACTAGAGACCCAGTACTTC.

The genes are TRBV14 and TRBJ2-3; TRBD1 matches at 7 bases. Per the germline V gene, CDR1 is SGHDN and CDR2 is FVKESK. The CDR3 sequence is 16 residues long. V trimming: 5 bases; J trimming: 4 bases; junction bases outside the gene matches: 12. The CDR3 coding sequence is TGTGCCAGCAGCAACCGACAGGGCGGATTTCCAGATACGCAGTATTTT. As protein: CASSNRQGGFPDTQYF.